This record covers a single T cell receptor (beta chain). Its antigen is unknown. A junction boundary mismatches the germline segment, possibly from a read error. Germline CDR1 reads SGHRS; CDR2 reads YFSETQ. The length of the CDR3 is 14 residues. The sample's time point: technical triplicate 2. The cells used in sorted libraries, CD4+ or CD8+ T cells, numbered some 1 million. 5'RACE generated cDNA with 10-nucleotide random UMIs. TCRdb reprocessed the 5' RACE reads with MiXCR, giving one entry per CDR3 protein. Among more than 30,000 distinct CDR3 sequences listed, 13% were seen once. This entry is derived from a study of neurological immune-mediated disorders. Regarding the study as a whole: HTLV-1-associated myelopathy ranked highest for TCR clonal expansion and multiple sclerosis lowest, beneath healthy controls.

Sequenced: CD4+ T cells from blood. The origin of this receptor is a female donor with HTLV-1-associated myelopathy (HAM/TSP). The chain links TRBV5-1 to TRBJ2-1; 8 bases agree with TRBD1. The CDR3 loop is CASTGTGTYNEQLF. The CDR3 nucleotides are TGCGCCAGCACCGGGACAGGAACCTACAATGAGCAGTTATTC. Full variable domain (rest looked up from reference TRBV5-1 and TRBJ2-1): KAGVTQTPRYLIKTRGQQVTLSCSPISGHRSVSWYQQTPGQGLQFLFEYFSETQRNKGNFPGRFSGRQFSNSRSEMNVSTLELGDSALYLCASTGTGTYNEQLFGPGTRLTVL.